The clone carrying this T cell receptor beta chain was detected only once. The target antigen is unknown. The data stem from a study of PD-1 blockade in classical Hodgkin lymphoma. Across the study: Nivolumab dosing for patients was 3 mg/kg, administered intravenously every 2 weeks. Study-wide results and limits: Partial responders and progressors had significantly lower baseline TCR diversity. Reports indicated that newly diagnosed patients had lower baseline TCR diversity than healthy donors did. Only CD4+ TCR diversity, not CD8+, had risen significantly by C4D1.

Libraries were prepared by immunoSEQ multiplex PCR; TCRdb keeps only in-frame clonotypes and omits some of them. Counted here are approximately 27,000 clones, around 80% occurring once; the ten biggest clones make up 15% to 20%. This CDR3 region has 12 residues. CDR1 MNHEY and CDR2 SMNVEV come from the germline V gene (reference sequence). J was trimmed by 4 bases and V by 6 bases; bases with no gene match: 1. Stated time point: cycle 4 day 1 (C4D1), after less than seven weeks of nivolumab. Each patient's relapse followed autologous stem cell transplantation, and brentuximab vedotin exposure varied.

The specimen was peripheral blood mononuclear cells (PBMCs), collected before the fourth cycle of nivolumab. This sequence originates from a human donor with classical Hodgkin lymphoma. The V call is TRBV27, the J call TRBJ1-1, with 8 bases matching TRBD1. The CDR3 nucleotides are TGTGCCAGCAGCAGGGGGCTCACTGAAGCTTTCTTT. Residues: CASSRGLTEAFF.